A selection of T cell receptor beta chains follows, all from one sample in a study of CD8 T cells in ankylosing spondylitis. MiXCR, run by TCRdb on the 5' RACE reads, gives a single entry per CDR3 protein. The sample lists about 100,000 distinct CDR3 sequences, 20% to 30% occurring once. The specimen was synovial fluid, either unsorted or a sorted T cell fraction (not recorded which). These receptors all stem from a male donor with ankylosing spondylitis. Each CDR3 is given with its conserved first and last residue. Each record gives: clone size, V gene, J gene, D gene, CDR3 protein, CDR3 DNA. D genes are given only for firm matches. Size is stated for part of the rows, as once, few or many counts, or as a class when the clone is expanded.

few	TRBV7-9	TRBJ2-7	-	CASSLADWDEQYF	TGTGCCAGCAGCTTAGCGGACTGGGACGAGCAGTACTTC
few	TRBV9	TRBJ2-5	-	CASIETGPKQETQYF	TGTGCCAGCATCGAAACGGGCCCCAAACAAGAGACCCAGTACTTC
many	TRBV10-2	TRBJ2-3	TRBD1	CASRPGQGGPDTQYF	TGCGCCAGCAGACCCGGACAGGGCGGCCCAGATACGCAGTATTTT
-	TRBV5-6	TRBJ1-4	-	CASSLSRGREKLFF	TGTGCCAGCAGCTTGAGCCGGGGCCGCGAAAAACTGTTTTTT
many	TRBV5-5	TRBJ2-7	-	CASSSTYEQYF	TGTGCCAGCAGCTCTACATACGAGCAGTACTTC
many	TRBV4-1	TRBJ2-3	-	CASSRRPGPSGGDTQYF	TGCGCCAGCAGCCGTAGGCCGGGACCTTCGGGTGGAGATACGCAGTATTTT
few	TRBV5-6	TRBJ2-1	-	CASSKTSSVVNEQFF	TGTGCCAGCAGCAAGACGTCAAGTGTTGTCAATGAGCAGTTCTTC
-	TRBV27	TRBJ2-1	-	CASSLRFPVGSEQFF	TGTGCCAGCAGTTTGAGATTTCCCGTAGGGTCGGAGCAGTTCTTC
few	TRBV7-6	TRBJ1-2	TRBD1	CASSSGTGGLSYTF	TGTGCCAGCAGCTCAGGGACAGGGGGTCTGAGCTACACCTTC
-	TRBV24-1	TRBJ2-3	-	CATSDEASFQDTQYF	TGTGCCACCAGTGATGAAGCTAGCTTTCAAGATACGCAGTATTTT
-	TRBV18	TRBJ2-5	-	CASSPSQETQYF	TGTGCCAGCTCACCATCACAAGAGACCCAGTACTTC
-	TRBV20-1	TRBJ2-1	TRBD2	CSARGLAGGYYNEQFF	TGCAGTGCTAGGGGACTAGCGGGAGGATACTACAATGAGCAGTTCTTC
-	TRBV20-1	TRBJ1-1	TRBD1	CSASPTDRDSEAFF	TGCAGTGCGTCCCCCACGGACAGGGACAGTGAAGCTTTCTTT
many	TRBV5-8	TRBJ1-2	-	CASSTAPGDYGYTF	TGTGCCAGCTCGACAGCGCCTGGGGACTATGGCTACACCTTC
-	TRBV19	TRBJ1-5	-	CATQGLVQPQHF	TGTGCCACCCAGGGGTTGGTGCAGCCCCAGCATTTT
few	TRBV13	TRBJ2-7	TRBD1	CASSLYGTGGTSYEQYF	TGTGCCAGCAGCTTATATGGGACAGGGGGAACCTCCTACGAGCAGTACTTC
-	TRBV18	TRBJ1-1	-	CASSPDLNTEAFF	TGTGCCAGCTCACCTGATTTAAACACTGAAGCTTTCTTT
-	TRBV24-1	TRBJ2-1	-	CATQEFNEQFF	TGTGCCACCCAGGAATTCAATGAGCAGTTCTTC